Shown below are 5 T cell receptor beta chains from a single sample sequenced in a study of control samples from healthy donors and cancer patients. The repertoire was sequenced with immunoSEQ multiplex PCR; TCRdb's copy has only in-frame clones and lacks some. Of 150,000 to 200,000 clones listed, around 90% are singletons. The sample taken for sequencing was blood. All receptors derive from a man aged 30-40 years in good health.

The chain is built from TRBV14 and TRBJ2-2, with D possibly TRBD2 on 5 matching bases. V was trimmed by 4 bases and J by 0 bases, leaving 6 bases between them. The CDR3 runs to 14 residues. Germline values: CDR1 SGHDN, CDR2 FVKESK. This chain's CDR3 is CASSPGANTGELFF. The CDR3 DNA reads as TGTGCCAGCAGCCCCGGGGCGAACACCGGGGAGCTGTTTTTT.

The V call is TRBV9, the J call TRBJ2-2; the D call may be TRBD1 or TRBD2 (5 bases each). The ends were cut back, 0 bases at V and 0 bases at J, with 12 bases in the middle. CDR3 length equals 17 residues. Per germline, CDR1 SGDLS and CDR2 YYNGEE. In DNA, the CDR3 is TGTGCCAGCAGCGTAGGTCTAGGGACCACGAACACCGGGGAGCTGTTTTTT. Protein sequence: CASSVGLGTTNTGELFF.

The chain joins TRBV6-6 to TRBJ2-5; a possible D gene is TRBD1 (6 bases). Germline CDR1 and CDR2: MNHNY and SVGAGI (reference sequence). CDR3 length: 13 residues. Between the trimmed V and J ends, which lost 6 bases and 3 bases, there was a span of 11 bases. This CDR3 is CASSQGQKETQYF. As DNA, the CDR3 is TGTGCCAGCAGCCAAGGACAGAAAGAGACCCAGTACTTC.

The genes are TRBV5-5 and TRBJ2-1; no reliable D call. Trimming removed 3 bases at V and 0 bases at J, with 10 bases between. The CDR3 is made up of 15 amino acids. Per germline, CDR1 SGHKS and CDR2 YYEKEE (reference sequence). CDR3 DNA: TGTGCCAGCAGCTCCGCTTTTAGCTCCTACAATGAGCAGTTCTTC. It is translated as CASSSAFSSYNEQFF. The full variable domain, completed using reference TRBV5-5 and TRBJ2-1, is DAGVTQSPTHLIKTRGQQVTLRCSPISGHKSVSWYQQVLGQGPQFIFQYYEKEERGRGNFPDRFSARQFPNYSSELNVNALLLGDSALYLCASSSAFSSYNEQFFGPGTRLTVL.

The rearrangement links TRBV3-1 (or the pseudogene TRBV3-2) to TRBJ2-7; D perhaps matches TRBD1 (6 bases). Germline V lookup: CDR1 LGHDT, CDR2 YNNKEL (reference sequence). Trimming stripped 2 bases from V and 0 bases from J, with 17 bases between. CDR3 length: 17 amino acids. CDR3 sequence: CASSQSTGTISSYEQYF. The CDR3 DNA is TGTGCCAGCAGCCAATCCACCGGGACAATCAGCTCCTACGAGCAGTACTTC.